This TCR beta chain was sequenced during a study of blood T cells in healthy people across ages. General study findings and limits: Using unsorted PBMCs precluded a conclusive naive versus antigen-experienced comparison. Per million T cells, the diversity of TCR beta decreased roughly linearly as age advanced.

The V gene's germline CDR1 is MDHEN and CDR2 SYDVKM. This CDR3 contains 13 residues. Trimming left V 4 bases short and J 3 bases short, with 9 bases between. As for this clonotype: The antigen remains undetermined.

Healthy Caucasian individuals from Russia aged roughly 6 to 100 were enrolled as donors. A second PCR, run for roughly 7 to 11 cycles, used a sample-barcoded 5' primer plus a J-beta primer mix. A template-switch adaptor containing 12 random nucleotides labeled each cDNA molecule. One entry per CDR3 protein, called by TCRdb with MiXCR from the 5' RACE reads. Of about 680,000 distinct CDR3 sequences listed, around half are singletons. The receptor comes from a woman in her sixties in good health. J is TRBJ1-1 and V is TRBV28; maybe TRBD1 (6 bases). Material for sequencing was blood. This chain's CDR3 is CASSWDTYTEAFF. The CDR3 DNA reads as TGTGCCAGCAGTTGGGACACTTACACTGAAGCTTTCTTT.